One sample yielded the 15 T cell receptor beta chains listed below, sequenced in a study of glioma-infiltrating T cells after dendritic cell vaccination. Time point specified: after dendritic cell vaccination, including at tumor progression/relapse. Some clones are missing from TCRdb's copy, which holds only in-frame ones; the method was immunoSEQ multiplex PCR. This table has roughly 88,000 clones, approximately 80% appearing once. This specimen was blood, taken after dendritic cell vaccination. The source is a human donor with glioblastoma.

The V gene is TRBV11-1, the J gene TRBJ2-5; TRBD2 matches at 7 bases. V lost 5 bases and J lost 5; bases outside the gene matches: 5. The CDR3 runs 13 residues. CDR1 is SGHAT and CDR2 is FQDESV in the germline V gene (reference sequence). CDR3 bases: TGTGCCAGCAGCATCCGTAGCGGGGAGACCCAGTACTTC. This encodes CASSIRSGETQYF.

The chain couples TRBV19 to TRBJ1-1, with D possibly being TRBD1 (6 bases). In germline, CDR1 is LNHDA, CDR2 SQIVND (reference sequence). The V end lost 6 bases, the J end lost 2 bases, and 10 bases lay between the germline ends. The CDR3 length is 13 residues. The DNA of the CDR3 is TGTGCCAGTAGGTGGACAGCAAACACTGAAGCTTTCTTT. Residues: CASRWTANTEAFF.

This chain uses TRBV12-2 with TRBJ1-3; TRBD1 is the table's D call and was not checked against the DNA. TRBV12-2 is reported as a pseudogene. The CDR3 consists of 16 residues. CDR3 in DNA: TGTGCAAGTCGCTTTAACAGGCCTAACTCTGGAAACACCATATATTTT. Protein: CASRFNRPNSGNTIYF.

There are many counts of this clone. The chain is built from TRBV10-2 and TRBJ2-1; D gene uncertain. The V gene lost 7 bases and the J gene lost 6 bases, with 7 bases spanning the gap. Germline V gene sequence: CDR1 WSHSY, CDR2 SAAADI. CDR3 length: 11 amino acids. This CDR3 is CASNFANEQFF. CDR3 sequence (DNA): TGCGCCAGCAACTTCGCCAATGAGCAGTTCTTC.

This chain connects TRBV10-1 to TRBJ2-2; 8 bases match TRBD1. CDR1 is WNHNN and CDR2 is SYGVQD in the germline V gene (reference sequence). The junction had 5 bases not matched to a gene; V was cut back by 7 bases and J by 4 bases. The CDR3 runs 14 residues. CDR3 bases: TGCGCCAGCAACGGACAGGGAGGCACCGGGGAGCTGTTTTTT. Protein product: CASNGQGGTGELFF.

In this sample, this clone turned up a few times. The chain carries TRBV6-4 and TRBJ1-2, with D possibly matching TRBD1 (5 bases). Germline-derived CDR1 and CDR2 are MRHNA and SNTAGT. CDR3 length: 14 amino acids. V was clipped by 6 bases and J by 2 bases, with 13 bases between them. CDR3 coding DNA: TGTGCCAGCAGACACGTTCCAGGGAACTATGGCTACACCTTC. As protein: CASRHVPGNYGYTF.

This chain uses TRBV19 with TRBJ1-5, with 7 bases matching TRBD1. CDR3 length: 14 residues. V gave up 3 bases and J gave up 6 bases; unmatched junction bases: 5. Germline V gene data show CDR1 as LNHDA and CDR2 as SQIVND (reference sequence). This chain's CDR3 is CASSMGDRVQPQHF. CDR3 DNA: TGTGCCAGTAGTATGGGTGACAGGGTTCAGCCCCAGCATTTT.

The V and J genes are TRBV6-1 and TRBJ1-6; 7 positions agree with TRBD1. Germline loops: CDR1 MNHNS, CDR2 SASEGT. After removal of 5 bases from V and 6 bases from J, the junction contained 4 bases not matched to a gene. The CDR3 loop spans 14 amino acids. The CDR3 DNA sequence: TGTGCCAGCAGTTGGGACAGCCTTAATTCACCCCTCCACTTT. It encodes CASSWDSLNSPLHF.

Here the CDR3 reads CASSQGAGGRDNEQFF. The CDR3 DNA sequence: TGCGCCAGCAGCCAAGGCGCGGGAGGCAGGGACAATGAGCAGTTCTTC. The chain has TRBV4-1 and TRBJ2-1; 8 bases are a match to TRBD2. The ends lost 1 base at V and 5 bases at J; junction bases unmatched: 7. This CDR3 contains 16 residues. Germline V lookup: CDR1 MGHRA, CDR2 YSYEKL.

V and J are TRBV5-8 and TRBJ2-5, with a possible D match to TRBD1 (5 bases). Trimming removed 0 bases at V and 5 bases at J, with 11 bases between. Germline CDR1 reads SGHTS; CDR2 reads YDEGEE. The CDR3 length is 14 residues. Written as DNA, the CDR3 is TGTGCCAGCAGCTTGGGACAGAGTATGGAGACCCAGTACTTC. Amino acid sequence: CASSLGQSMETQYF.

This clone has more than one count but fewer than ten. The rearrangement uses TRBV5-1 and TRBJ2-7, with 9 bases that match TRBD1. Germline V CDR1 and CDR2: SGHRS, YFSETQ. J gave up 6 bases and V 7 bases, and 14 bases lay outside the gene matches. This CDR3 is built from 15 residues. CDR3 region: CASQLQGQGLGEQYF. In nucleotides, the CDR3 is TGCGCCAGCCAATTACAGGGACAGGGTTTAGGCGAGCAGTACTTC.

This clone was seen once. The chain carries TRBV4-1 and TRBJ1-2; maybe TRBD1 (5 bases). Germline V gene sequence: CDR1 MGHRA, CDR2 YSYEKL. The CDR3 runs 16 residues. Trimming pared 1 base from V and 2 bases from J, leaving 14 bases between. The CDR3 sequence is CASSQGRGGRNYGYTF. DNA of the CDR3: TGCGCCAGCAGCCAAGGGCGGGGGGGACGGAACTATGGCTACACCTTC.

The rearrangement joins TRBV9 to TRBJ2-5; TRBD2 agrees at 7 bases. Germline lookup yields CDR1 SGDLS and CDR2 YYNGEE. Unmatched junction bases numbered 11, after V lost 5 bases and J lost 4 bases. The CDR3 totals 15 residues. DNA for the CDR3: TGTGCCAGCAGTATCTGGGAGGGTACAGGAGAGACCCAGTACTTC. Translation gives CASSIWEGTGETQYF.

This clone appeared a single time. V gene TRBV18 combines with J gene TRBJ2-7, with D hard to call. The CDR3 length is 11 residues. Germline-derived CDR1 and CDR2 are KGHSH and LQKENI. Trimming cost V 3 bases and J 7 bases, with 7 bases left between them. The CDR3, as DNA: TGTGCCAGCTCACCTCTTGAGGAGCAGTACTTC. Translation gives CASSPLEEQYF.

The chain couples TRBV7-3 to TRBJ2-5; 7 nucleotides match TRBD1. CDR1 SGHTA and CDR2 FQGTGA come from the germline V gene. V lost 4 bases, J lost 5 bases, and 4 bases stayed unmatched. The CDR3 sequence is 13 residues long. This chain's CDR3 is CASSSRGQETQYF. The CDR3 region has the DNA TGTGCCAGCAGCTCCCGGGGACAGGAGACCCAGTACTTC.